The 25 T cell receptor beta chains below come from one sample, sequenced in a study of blood T cell repertoires in COVID-19. Profiled with immunoSEQ multiplex PCR; TCRdb holds only in-frame clones, not every one. This table holds roughly 95,000 clones, 82% found once. The sample consisted of peripheral blood. The receptor source for this set is an elderly man with acute or convalescent COVID-19.

This chain connects TRBV5-1 to TRBJ2-5; TRBD1 agrees at 7 bases. The length of the CDR3 is 16 residues. The germline V gene has CDR1 SGHRS and CDR2 YFSETQ. V was clipped by 0 bases and J by 2 bases; unmatched bases: 7. The CDR3 protein is CASSLGQGIGQETQYF. The DNA for the CDR3 is TGCGCCAGCAGCTTGGGACAGGGAATAGGTCAAGAGACCCAGTACTTC.

This rearrangement joins TRBV6-5 to TRBJ1-5; TRBD1 is a possible D gene (5 bases). Per germline, CDR1 MNHEY and CDR2 SVGAGI. The CDR3 totals 15 residues. V dropped 5 bases and J dropped 3 bases, with 14 bases sitting between them. CDR3 DNA sequence: TGTGCCAGCAGTCCCCGCGGGGGTGCCAATCAGCCCCAGCATTTT. Protein product: CASSPRGGANQPQHF.

This chain joins TRBV2 and TRBJ1-6; D gene unclear. This CDR3 region has 12 residues. The V end was cut by 6 bases, the J end by 15 bases, with 15 bases between. Looked up from germline, CDR1 is SNHLY and CDR2 is FYNNEI. The CDR3 loop reads CASRETWEVLHF. Written as DNA, the CDR3 is TGTGCCAGCAGGGAGACCTGGGAGGTCCTCCACTTT.

The rearrangement joins TRBV27 to TRBJ2-7, with D possibly TRBD2 on 6 matching bases. Trimming took off 5 bases at V and 3 bases at J, with 17 bases between the two ends. CDR1 is MNHEY, CDR2 SMNVEV, per germline (reference sequence). The CDR3 sequence is 15 residues long. Here the CDR3 reads CASSPSTRPRYEQYF. CDR3 bases: TGTGCCAGCAGTCCGTCGACTAGGCCCCGCTACGAGCAGTACTTC.

CDR3 sequence (DNA): TGTGCCAGCAGGCCCAGGGGTGAGGCTGAAGCTTTCTTT. Translation: CASRPRGEAEAFF. V usage is TRBV27 and J usage is TRBJ1-1; D might be TRBD1 (6 bases). V shed 6 bases and J shed 6 bases, with 14 bases lying between them. CDR1 and CDR2 (germline): MNHEY, SMNVEV (reference sequence). The CDR3 length is 13 residues.

This chain links TRBV5-1 with TRBJ1-4; TRBD1 matches at 7 bases. The CDR3 contains 15 residues. V lost 4 bases to trimming and J lost 3 bases; unmatched junction nucleotides: 6. The germline V gene has CDR1 SGHRS and CDR2 YFSETQ. This chain's CDR3 is CASSGTGTANEKLFF. In nucleotides, the CDR3 is TGCGCCAGCAGCGGAACCGGGACAGCTAATGAAAAACTGTTTTTT. The full variable domain, completed using reference TRBV5-1 and TRBJ1-4, is KAGVTQTPRYLIKTRGQQVTLSCSPISGHRSVSWYQQTPGQGLQFLFEYFSETQRNKGNFPGRFSGRQFSNSRSEMNVSTLELGDSALYLCASSGTGTANEKLFFGSGTQLSVL.

V usage is TRBV4-3 and J usage is TRBJ2-3; 7 positions match TRBD2. The CDR3 length is 17 residues. Germline CDR1 is LGHNA and CDR2 is YSLEER. The ends lost 4 bases at V and 2 bases at J; junction bases unmatched: 12. The CDR3 bases are TGCGCCAGCAGCCCGGTTCCGGGGACTATAGACACAGATACGCAGTATTTT. Translated: CASSPVPGTIDTDTQYF.

The chain carries TRBV11-2 and TRBJ1-5; D unresolved. The V gene lost 0 bases and the J gene lost 3 bases, with 24 bases spanning the gap. There are 20 residues in the CDR3. Per germline, CDR1 SGHAT and CDR2 FQNNGV. The CDR3 region has the DNA TGTGCCAGCAGCTTAGAAATGGGATGGGGTGGCAGGACTTCCAATCAGCCCCAGCATTTT. It encodes CASSLEMGWGGRTSNQPQHF.

The chain is built from TRBV24-1 and TRBJ2-1; a possible D gene is TRBD1 (7 bases). Trimming took off 2 bases at V and 12 bases at J, with 13 bases between the two ends. Germline lookup yields CDR1 KGHDR and CDR2 SFDVKD. The CDR3 is 13 residues long. CDR3: CATSDWQGGTQFF. CDR3 DNA sequence: TGTGCCACCAGTGATTGGCAGGGGGGTACGCAGTTCTTC.

J is TRBJ1-2 and V is TRBV6-5; perhaps TRBD1 as D (5 bases). This CDR3 spans 14 amino acids. Germline CDR1 MNHEY, CDR2 SVGAGI. Trimming removed 8 bases from V and 6 bases from J, with 19 bases in between. The CDR3: CASQQRSGADGYTF. The CDR3 DNA reads TGTGCCAGCCAACAGCGGAGCGGGGCTGATGGCTACACCTTC.

In this sample, this clone turned up once. The chain employs TRBV5-1 and TRBJ2-7; TRBD1 might be the D (5 bases). CDR3 length: 14 amino acids. The V and J ends lost 7 bases and 3 bases respectively, with 17 bases between them. Germline CDR1 is SGHRS and CDR2 is YFSETQ. This CDR3 is CASSPGQNLYEQYF. CDR3 in DNA: TGCGCCAGCTCTCCAGGACAAAACCTCTACGAGCAGTACTTC.

This chain links TRBV6-5 with TRBJ2-2, with 9 positions matching TRBD1. The V gene end was trimmed by 2 bases and the J gene end by 7 bases; junction bases not matched to a gene: 5. This CDR3 spans 15 amino acids. Per the germline V gene, CDR1 is MNHEY and CDR2 is SVGAGI. The CDR3 bases are TGTGCCAGCAGTTACGGACAGGGGAGGGTCGGGGAGCTGTTTTTT. It encodes CASSYGQGRVGELFF.

The chain recombines TRBV19 with TRBJ1-6; 8 nucleotides match TRBD1. Trimming removed 5 bases from V and 10 bases from J; junction bases left unmatched: 4. CDR3 size: 13 residues. Germline V gives CDR1 LNHDA, CDR2 SQIVND (reference sequence). The CDR3 nucleotides are TGTGCCAGTAGTCAACAGGGGGGGTCACCCCTCCACTTT. Protein: CASSQQGGSPLHF.

The rearrangement uses TRBV4-3 and TRBJ1-2; possible D gene TRBD1, 6 bases. The V gene lost 4 bases and the J gene lost 6 bases, with 9 bases spanning the gap. CDR3 size: 12 residues. CDR1 and CDR2 from the germline V gene are LGHNA and YSLEER. Here the CDR3 DNA reads TGCGCCAGCAGCCGGGACACCGATGGCTACACCTTC. Translation: CASSRDTDGYTF.

V usage is TRBV28 and J usage is TRBJ2-3; D is uncertain. Trimming cost V 6 bases and J 3 bases, with 7 bases left between them. CDR3 length: 12 residues. The V gene's germline CDR1 is MDHEN and CDR2 SYDVKM. The CDR3 DNA sequence: TGTGCCAGCAGCGTCAGAACAGATACGCAGTATTTT. Translation: CASSVRTDTQYF.

Comment on this clone: A read error may produce the germline difference seen at one junction end. V and J are TRBV28 and TRBJ1-6; D is unclear. This CDR3 is built from 15 residues. Germline V gene data show CDR1 as MDHEN and CDR2 as SYDVKM. CDR3 loop: CASTKSPSFNSPLHF. CDR3 nucleotides: TGTGCCAGCACTAAATCGCCTTCCTTTAATTCACCCCTCCACTTT.

V gene TRBV2 combines with J gene TRBJ2-1, with D possibly TRBD1 on 5 matching bases. V was trimmed by 8 bases and J by 0 bases, leaving 14 bases between them. The CDR3 contains 15 residues. Germline V gene lookup returns CDR1 SNHLY and CDR2 FYNNEI. Written as DNA, the CDR3 is TGTGCCAGCGAGCGACAGTCCCTCTCCTACAATGAGCAGTTCTTC. This encodes CASERQSLSYNEQFF. Full variable domain (outside the CDR3, taken from reference TRBV2 and TRBJ2-1): EPEVTQTPSHQVTQMGQEVILRCVPISNHLYFYWYRQILGQKVEFLVSFYNNEISEKSEIFDDQFSVERPDGSNFTLKIRSTKLEDSAMYFCASERQSLSYNEQFFGPGTRLTVL.

The sample holds a few counts of this clone. The chain joins TRBV19 to TRBJ1-1; 8 bases are shared with TRBD1. Per germline, CDR1 LNHDA and CDR2 SQIVND (reference sequence). V was clipped by 5 bases and J by 5 bases; unmatched bases: 7. CDR3 length equals 14 residues. The chain's CDR3 is CASSFQGARTEAFF. In DNA form, the CDR3 reads TGTGCCAGTAGTTTCCAGGGGGCGCGTACTGAAGCTTTCTTT. Full variable domain (outside the CDR3, taken from reference TRBV19 and TRBJ1-1): DGGITQSPKYLFRKEGQNVTLSCEQNLNHDAMYWYRQDPGQGLRLIYYSQIVNDFQKGDIAEGYSVSREKKESFPLTVTSAQKNPTAFYLCASSFQGARTEAFFGQGTRLTVV.

The chain employs TRBV7-9 and TRBJ1-6; 9 nucleotides line up with TRBD1. The CDR3 consists of 17 residues. Trimming took 4 bases from V and 14 from J; bases not matched to a gene: 18. In germline, CDR1 is SEHNR, CDR2 FQNEAQ (reference sequence). In DNA form, the CDR3 reads TGTGCCAGCAGCTCCTCGACGATGACAGGGGGATCTTTTTCCCTCCACTTT. Protein product: CASSSSTMTGGSFSLHF.

The chain joins TRBV5-1 to TRBJ2-2; no clear D gene. Trimming stripped 5 bases from V and 4 bases from J, with 12 bases between. This CDR3 has 14 amino acids. Per the germline V gene, CDR1 is SGHRS and CDR2 is YFSETQ. CDR3 region: CASSEAAITGELFF. CDR3 nucleotides: TGCGCCAGCAGTGAGGCGGCAATCACCGGGGAGCTGTTTTTT.

The V call is TRBV5-1, the J call TRBJ1-3; D is possibly TRBD1 (5 bases). The CDR3 totals 17 residues. CDR1 is SGHRS and CDR2 is YFSETQ in the germline V gene. With 4 bases removed from V and 0 bases from J, the gap between germline ends came to 17 bases. The CDR3 protein is CASSPFLGGSSGNTIYF. Here the CDR3 DNA reads TGCGCCAGCAGCCCCTTCTTGGGGGGATCCTCTGGAAACACCATATATTTT.

In this sample, this clone turned up once. The chain couples TRBV11-3 to TRBJ2-3, with 16 bases matching TRBD2. Per germline, CDR1 SGHNT and CDR2 YENEEA. The V and J ends lost 5 bases and 4 bases, in that order; junction bases with no gene match: 12. This CDR3 region has 19 residues. The CDR3, as DNA: TGTGCCAGCAGCCCCGCTGGGACTAGCGGGAGGGCCGGGGCAGATACGCAGTATTTT. It encodes CASSPAGTSGRAGADTQYF.

V usage is TRBV30 and J usage is TRBJ1-1; D is unclear. Per germline, CDR1 GTSNPN and CDR2 SVGIG (reference sequence). This CDR3 is 11 amino acids long. The ends were cut back, 3 bases at V and 7 bases at J, with 9 bases in the middle. In DNA, the CDR3 is TGTGCCTGGAGCCGGGGAGTTGAAGCTTTCTTT. Its translation is CAWSRGVEAFF.

The chain has TRBV5-8 and TRBJ2-7; maybe TRBD1 (6 bases). V lost 8 bases and J 3 bases, leaving 18 bases between the germline ends. Germline assignment: CDR1 SGHTS and CDR2 YDEGEE. This CDR3 comprises 14 residues. CDR3 DNA sequence: TGTGCCAGTTCCCCGACCTTGACAGGCTACGAGCAGTACTTC. Translation gives CASSPTLTGYEQYF.

This rearrangement joins TRBV29-1 to TRBJ1-1; 7 nucleotides agree with TRBD1. This CDR3 region has 13 residues. The germline CDR1 and CDR2 sequences are SQVTM and ANQGSEA. Germline trimming cut 5 bases from V and 5 bases from J; bases unmatched to any gene: 8. The CDR3 bases are TGCAGCGTTCAACCGGGACAGAAAACTGAAGCTTTCTTT. This codes for CSVQPGQKTEAFF.